The 32 T cell receptor beta chains presented below share a single source sample, sequenced in a study of blood T cell repertoires in COVID-19. The table came from immunoSEQ multiplex PCR; TCRdb's copy has only in-frame clones and leaves some out. This table holds 250,000 to 350,000 clones, about 90% found once. The sequenced sample consisted of peripheral blood. These receptors all come from a woman aged 50 to 60 who had recovered from COVID-19.

The chain is built from TRBV28 and TRBJ2-1, with 11 bases matching TRBD2. V trimming: 7 bases; J trimming: 7 bases; junction bases outside the gene matches: 9. The CDR3 runs 15 residues. CDR1 is MDHEN, CDR2 SYDVKM, per germline. This CDR3 is CASTPLAGGRNEQFF. CDR3 DNA sequence: TGTGCCAGCACCCCCTTAGCGGGAGGGAGGAATGAGCAGTTCTTC.

CDR3 sequence reads: CASSLPGGSDTGELFF. For the CDR3, the DNA is TGTGCCAGCAGCCTTCCCGGGGGGTCGGACACCGGGGAGCTGTTTTTT. The chain links TRBV11-1 to TRBJ2-2; 7 bases line up with TRBD2. Trimming cost V 5 bases and J 3 bases; bases outside gene matches: 9. CDR3 length: 16 residues. In germline, CDR1 is SGHAT, CDR2 FQDESV (reference sequence).

The chain is built from TRBV18 and TRBJ2-1; the D is unclear. CDR1 is KGHSH and CDR2 is LQKENI in the germline V gene. Trimming took 3 bases from V and 0 from J, leaving 12 bases between them. CDR3 size: 16 residues. CDR3 coding DNA: TGTGCCAGCTCACCTCTCGTGAGTAGCTCCTACAATGAGCAGTTCTTC. Residues: CASSPLVSSSYNEQFF.

This clone was recorded many times. DNA for the CDR3: TGTGCCAGCAGTGACGGGGGGGAGACAGATACGCAGTATTTT. Translation: CASSDGGETDTQYF. J is TRBJ2-3 and V is TRBV6-4; 7 bases agree with TRBD2. The CDR3 is made up of 14 amino acids. The V segment lost 2 bases and the J segment 3 bases; nucleotides outside the gene matches: 2. Germline values: CDR1 MRHNA, CDR2 SNTAGT.

The chain joins TRBV7-6 to TRBJ1-4; D not resolved. The germline V gene has CDR1 SGHVS and CDR2 FNYEAQ. The CDR3 sequence is 17 residues long. Trimming took off 5 bases at V and 8 bases at J, with 24 bases between the two ends. Here the CDR3 DNA reads TGTGCCAGCAGCACCCCTAGAGGGTCTTTCTTACGCGAAAAACTGTTTTTT. This gives the protein CASSTPRGSFLREKLFF.

This clone was detected once. The rearrangement uses TRBV27 and TRBJ1-1, with 9 bases matching TRBD1. V lost 8 bases to trimming and J lost 11 bases; unmatched junction nucleotides: 6. Germline CDR1 reads MNHEY; CDR2 reads SMNVEV (reference sequence). The CDR3 has 11 residues. The CDR3, as DNA: TGTGCCAGCGTATCCGGGACAGGGGCTTTCTTT. It encodes CASVSGTGAFF.

There are a few counts of this clone. The gene calls are TRBV2 and TRBJ1-5; D not certain. V was clipped by 7 bases and J by 2 bases, with 9 bases between them. This CDR3 contains 13 residues. Germline CDR1 is SNHLY and CDR2 is FYNNEI. CDR3 protein: CASKGRGNQPQHF. In nucleotides, the CDR3 is TGTGCCAGCAAAGGGAGGGGCAATCAGCCCCAGCATTTT.

V and J are TRBV3-1 (or the pseudogene TRBV3-2) and TRBJ1-2; D gene unclear. The CDR3 loop spans 14 amino acids. Trimming stripped 1 base from V and 8 bases from J, with 14 bases between. CDR1 and CDR2 (germline): LGHDT, YNNKEL (reference sequence). The CDR3 coding sequence is TGTGCCAGCAGCCAAGGAGACAAGGCCCGGGGCTACACCTTC. Translation: CASSQGDKARGYTF.

Here the CDR3 reads CASSYVPGGNSPLHF. DNA for the CDR3: TGTGCCAGCAGTTACGTCCCAGGGGGGAATTCACCCCTCCACTTT. This chain links TRBV6-5 with TRBJ1-6, with 7 bases aligning to TRBD1. The CDR3 length is 15 residues. Per germline, CDR1 MNHEY and CDR2 SVGAGI. Unmatched junction bases numbered 5, after V lost 2 bases and J lost 7 bases.

The chain has TRBV27 and TRBJ1-1; D might be TRBD1 (6 bases). CDR3 size: 12 residues. CDR1 MNHEY and CDR2 SMNVEV come from the germline V gene (reference sequence). Trimming took 7 bases from V and 5 from J, leaving 11 bases between them. CDR3 DNA: TGTGCCAGCATGGAGGGGGGGACTGAAGCTTTCTTT. Its protein product is CASMEGGTEAFF.

The rearrangement links TRBV19 to TRBJ2-3, with D possibly being TRBD2 (7 bases). Germline loops: CDR1 LNHDA, CDR2 SQIVND (reference sequence). The CDR3 has 15 residues. V gave up 5 bases and J gave up 2 bases, with 14 bases separating them. CDR3 in amino acids: CASSRWGGDTDTQYF. CDR3 nucleotides: TGTGCCAGTAGTCGGTGGGGGGGCGACACAGATACGCAGTATTTT.

The V and J genes are TRBV6-2 or TRBV6-3 and TRBJ1-4, with 7 bases lining up with TRBD1. The CDR3 has 15 residues. V trimming: 5 bases; J trimming: 3 bases; junction bases outside the gene matches: 6. Germline V gives CDR1 MNHEY, CDR2 SVGEGT. CDR3 in amino acids: CASSTGQAPNEKLFF. In DNA form, the CDR3 reads TGTGCCAGCAGTACCGGACAGGCGCCTAATGAAAAACTGTTTTTT.

This chain uses TRBV6-2 or TRBV6-3 with TRBJ1-1; 7 positions agree with TRBD1. Per the germline V gene, CDR1 is MNHEY and CDR2 is SVGEGT. This CDR3 has 14 amino acids. V shed 1 base, J shed 6 bases, and the junction held 5 bases outside the gene matches. Here the CDR3 reads CASSYYDRDPEAFF. The CDR3 region has the DNA TGTGCCAGCAGTTACTATGACAGGGACCCTGAAGCTTTCTTT.

This clone was seen a single time. This chain uses TRBV28 with TRBJ1-5; 10 bases are shared with TRBD1. Germline lookup yields CDR1 MDHEN and CDR2 SYDVKM. Losses at the gene ends were 6 bases for V and 6 bases for J; bases not matched to a gene: 11. There are 16 residues in the CDR3. The CDR3 region has the DNA TGTGCCAGCAGACAGACAGGGGGCGGGTTGAGTCAGCCCCAGCATTTT. As protein: CASRQTGGGLSQPQHF.

This chain uses TRBV18 with TRBJ2-7; TRBD1 aligns across 7 bases. The CDR3 sequence is 13 residues long. Germline CDR1 and CDR2: KGHSH and LQKENI. J was trimmed by 5 bases and V by 4 bases; bases with no gene match: 5. The CDR3 nucleotides read TGTGCCAGCTCACGGACAGGAGTCCACGAGCAGTACTTC. This gives the protein CASSRTGVHEQYF. Complete variable domain (other parts from reference TRBV18 and TRBJ2-7): NAGVMQNPRHLVRRRGQEARLRCSPMKGHSHVYWYRQLPEEGLKFMVYLQKENIIDESGMPKERFSAEFPKEGPSILRIQQVVRGDSAAYFCASSRTGVHEQYFGPGTRLTVT.

This chain joins TRBV2 and TRBJ2-1, with 10 bases identical to TRBD2. The CDR3 extends over 15 amino acids. Germline V gene data show CDR1 as SNHLY and CDR2 as FYNNEI. V shed 5 bases and J 2 bases; nucleotides not matched to a gene: 3. The CDR3 bases are TGTGCCAGCAGTTTTAGCGGGGGGACCTACAATGAGCAGTTCTTC. It encodes CASSFSGGTYNEQFF.

The rearrangement joins TRBV11-2 to TRBJ2-1; 16 bases are shared with TRBD2. The V and J ends lost 6 bases and 9 bases, in that order; junction bases with no gene match: 8. CDR3 length: 16 amino acids. The germline CDR1 and CDR2 sequences are SGHAT and FQNNGV. CDR3 residues: CASRISGTSGRGEQFF. For the CDR3, the DNA is TGTGCCAGCAGAATTTCCGGGACTAGCGGGAGGGGTGAGCAGTTCTTC.

This clone was counted once. The chain combines TRBV7-2 with TRBJ2-3; 7 bases fit TRBD2. The CDR3 is 16 residues long. V shed 3 bases, J shed 3 bases, and the junction held 9 bases outside the gene matches. Per germline, CDR1 SGHTA and CDR2 FQGNSA. CDR3 DNA: TGTGCCAGCAGCTTTCCTAGCGGTGGGGGTACAGATACGCAGTATTTT. Translated, it gives CASSFPSGGGTDTQYF.

In DNA form, the CDR3 reads TGTGCCAGCAGCCCTCCGGGGGGAACTGAAGCTTTCTTT. Translation: CASSPPGGTEAFF. V usage is TRBV6-2 or TRBV6-3 and J usage is TRBJ1-1; possible D gene TRBD1, 5 bases. Germline CDR1 reads MNHEY; CDR2 reads SVGEGT. The CDR3 consists of 13 residues. V was cut by 6 bases and J by 5 bases, with 13 bases left in between.

Note on this clone: This clone may be a read error of a much larger clone one base away. This chain uses TRBV6-5 with TRBJ1-1; D not resolved. The germline CDR1 and CDR2 sequences are MNHEY and SVGAGI. The CDR3 spans 12 residues. Between the trimmed V and J ends, which lost 6 bases and 1 base, there was a span of 6 bases. Here the CDR3 DNA reads TGTGCCAGCAGGGTCGGGAACACTGAAGCTTTCTTT. Protein: CASRVGNTEAFF.

This clone has a single count. The chain has TRBV11-3 and TRBJ1-1; 9 bases agree with TRBD1. CDR3 length: 17 residues. Trimming removed 5 bases from V and 4 bases from J; junction bases left unmatched: 14. CDR1 and CDR2 from the germline V gene are SGHNT and YENEEA. This chain's CDR3 is CASSPLSDPDRGTEAFF. The CDR3 DNA is TGTGCCAGCAGCCCCCTTAGTGACCCGGACAGGGGCACTGAAGCTTTCTTT.

The chain carries TRBV7-2 and TRBJ1-4; D is unclear. Looked up from germline, CDR1 is SGHTA and CDR2 is FQGNSA. V was cut by 1 base and J by 6 bases, with 6 bases left in between. The length of the CDR3 is 13 residues. The chain's CDR3 is CASSLGGYEKLFF. CDR3 nucleotide sequence: TGTGCCAGCAGCTTAGGAGGGTATGAAAAACTGTTTTTT.

This chain joins TRBV28 and TRBJ2-7; D is uncertain. The germline V and J ends were trimmed by 2 bases and 4 bases, with 12 bases remaining between them. Germline CDR1 and CDR2: MDHEN and SYDVKM. The CDR3 spans 14 residues. In nucleotides, the CDR3 is TGTGCCAGCAGTTTAGTCGGCAGCGAGTACGAGCAGTACTTC. Translated, it gives CASSLVGSEYEQYF.

J is TRBJ1-5 and V is TRBV20-1; 7 bases agree with TRBD1. Germline V gives CDR1 DFQATT, CDR2 SNEGSKA (reference sequence). The CDR3 contains 11 residues. Unmatched junction bases numbered 4, after V lost 3 bases and J lost 11 bases. The CDR3 DNA reads TGCAGTGCTAGTGGGACAGCGTCCCAGCATTTT. It encodes CSASGTASQHF.

This sequence joins TRBV9 and TRBJ2-7; 8 bases align to TRBD1. Germline CDR1 and CDR2: SGDLS and YYNGEE. V was clipped by 2 bases and J by 2 bases; unmatched bases: 6. The CDR3 covers 15 residues. The DNA for the CDR3 is TGTGCCAGCAGCGTCTCGGGGACAGGCCCCTACGAGCAGTACTTC. Translating it yields CASSVSGTGPYEQYF.

CDR3 nucleotide sequence: TGCGCCAGCACCTCTCAGGGGGGCTTCCAAGAGACCCAGTACTTC. Amino acid sequence: CASTSQGGFQETQYF. The chain has TRBV5-1 and TRBJ2-5; possible D gene TRBD1, 7 bases. The germline CDR1 and CDR2 sequences are SGHRS and YFSETQ. CDR3 length: 15 residues. V was pared by 6 bases and J by 1 base, with 16 bases between.

This chain uses TRBV6-5 with TRBJ2-7; tentative D call: TRBD2 (6 bases). V gave up 0 bases and J gave up 3 bases, with 15 bases separating them. Looked up from germline, CDR1 is MNHEY and CDR2 is SVGAGI. The CDR3 is made up of 16 amino acids. Here the CDR3 reads CASSYSRRVRVYEQYF. CDR3 nucleotides: TGTGCCAGCAGTTACTCGCGGAGGGTTCGGGTCTACGAGCAGTACTTC.

This clone was detected a few times. J is TRBJ2-1 and V is TRBV6-1; 11 nucleotides align to TRBD2. Germline V CDR1 and CDR2: MNHNS, SASEGT. The CDR3 runs 15 residues. The V and J ends lost 3 bases and 8 bases, in that order; junction bases with no gene match: 6. The CDR3 spells CASSEVAGGPHEQFF. CDR3 sequence (DNA): TGTGCCAGCAGTGAGGTAGCGGGAGGGCCCCATGAGCAGTTCTTC.

The chain joins TRBV7-6 to TRBJ2-5; 10 nucleotides align to TRBD1. The V gene end was trimmed by 4 bases and the J gene end by 5 bases; junction bases not matched to a gene: 10. The V gene's germline CDR1 is SGHVS and CDR2 FNYEAQ. The CDR3 extends over 16 amino acids. The DNA for the CDR3 is TGTGCCAGCAGCTCAACCTTGACAGGGGGCTTGGAGACCCAGTACTTC. It translates to CASSSTLTGGLETQYF.

This clone was seen at least ten times. V gene TRBV7-9 combines with J gene TRBJ1-1; 9 bases are shared with TRBD1. Germline V CDR1 and CDR2: SEHNR, FQNEAQ (reference sequence). J gave up 7 bases and V 2 bases, and 8 bases lay outside the gene matches. The CDR3 covers 15 residues. The CDR3 spells CASSLPSTGGREAFF. As DNA, the CDR3 is TGTGCCAGCAGCTTACCCTCTACAGGGGGCCGTGAAGCTTTCTTT.

The gene calls are TRBV5-1 and TRBJ1-2; 8 bases match TRBD1. The CDR3 has 14 amino acids. The V gene end was trimmed by 0 bases and the J gene end by 8 bases; junction bases not matched to a gene: 6. Germline-derived CDR1 and CDR2 are SGHRS and YFSETQ. The CDR3 here is CASSLDGQGNGYTF. The DNA for the CDR3 is TGCGCCAGCAGCTTGGACGGACAGGGAAACGGCTACACCTTC.

The genes are TRBV19 and TRBJ1-5, with TRBD1 matching 9 bases. Germline V gene data show CDR1 as LNHDA and CDR2 as SQIVND (reference sequence). CDR3 length: 17 residues. Trimming removed 8 bases from V and 0 bases from J; junction bases left unmatched: 11. The chain's CDR3 is CASYPRGQGYSNQPQHF. As DNA, the CDR3 is TGTGCCAGTTACCCCAGGGGACAGGGCTATAGCAATCAGCCCCAGCATTTT.